The 19 T cell receptor beta chains presented below share a single source sample, sequenced in a study of blood T cells in healthy people across ages. PCR was performed a second time for about 7 to 11 cycles using a sample-barcoded 5' primer and a J-beta primer mix. TCRdb reanalysed the 5' RACE reads using MiXCR and keeps one entry per CDR3 protein. Seen here are some 1,500,000 distinct CDR3 sequences, roughly 43% observed once, and the top ten hold approximately 4%. The sample comprised blood. All receptors derive from a woman aged 18-35 years in good health.

As to this clonotype: The germline gene is not matched at one end of the junction; a read error may be the cause. The genes are TRBV27 and TRBJ1-5; D unclear. Germline CDR1 reads MNHEY; CDR2 reads SMNVEV (reference sequence). This CDR3 is built from 14 residues. DNA for the CDR3: TGTGCCAGCAGTCGGACCGATAGCTATCAGCCCCAGCATTTT. It encodes CASSRTDSYQPQHF.

This rearrangement joins TRBV29-1 to TRBJ1-1; D is possibly TRBD1 (5 bases). Germline V CDR1 and CDR2: SQVTM, ANQGSEA. V dropped 7 bases and J dropped 1 base, with 13 bases sitting between them. The CDR3 totals 13 residues. CDR3 region: CSAIRGANTEAFF. DNA of the CDR3: TGCAGCGCCATTCGGGGCGCGAACACTGAAGCTTTCTTT.

The chain recombines TRBV28 with TRBJ2-1; 10 bases agree with TRBD2. Near its end, the DNA agrees better with TRBJ2-7, so the J call may be wrong. This CDR3 contains 16 residues. The germline gives CDR1 MDHEN, CDR2 SYDVKM. CDR3 sequence (DNA): TGTGCCAGCAGTCCGCCCAGACTAGCGGGTGTCAATGAGCAGTACTTC. It encodes CASSPPRLAGVNEQYF.

The J gene is TRBJ1-6, the V gene TRBV20-1; D is unclear. Trimming removed 2 bases at V and 7 bases at J, with 12 bases between. The germline V gene has CDR1 DFQATT and CDR2 SNEGSKA (reference sequence). This CDR3 is built from 14 residues. The CDR3 DNA reads TGCAGTGCTAGAAGGCTGGGGATAAATTCACCCCTCCACTTT. Residues: CSARRLGINSPLHF.

Of note for this clonotype: An end of the junction differs from the germline gene, which may be a read error. The V gene is TRBV7-7, the J gene TRBJ2-4; D ambiguous. The CDR3 totals 13 residues. In germline, CDR1 is SSHAT, CDR2 FNYEAQ (reference sequence). The CDR3 loop reads CASSLGSIVCPYF. The CDR3 coding sequence is TGTGCTAGCAGCTTAGGATCCATTGTTTGTCCGTACTTC.

The chain joins TRBV2 to TRBJ2-7; 7 bases are a match to TRBD1. The J call may be in error: the DNA end matches TRBJ2-5 better. Germline CDR1 and CDR2: SNHLY and FYNNEI. CDR3 length: 19 residues. CDR3 residues: CASSEGFGWDSDLGETQYF. The DNA of the CDR3 is TGTGCCAGCAGTGAAGGTTTCGGGTGGGACAGCGACTTGGGTGAGACCCAGTACTTC.

The chain is built from TRBV5-5 and TRBJ1-2; no firm D call. The CDR3 is 12 residues long. V lost 0 bases and J 10 bases, leaving 10 bases between the germline ends. CDR1 and CDR2 from the germline V gene are SGHKS and YYEKEE (reference sequence). The CDR3 DNA reads as TGTGCCAGCAGCTTGGAAGAGACGCCCTACACCTTC. Translation: CASSLEETPYTF.

The chain uses TRBV19 and TRBJ1-2; perhaps TRBD1 as D (6 bases). The CDR3 consists of 14 residues. CDR1 is LNHDA, CDR2 SQIVND, per germline (reference sequence). V shed 8 bases and J shed 5 bases, with 18 bases lying between them. DNA of the CDR3: TGTGCCAGTGTGGACAGCTCCCCCAGTTATGGCTACACCTTC. It specifies CASVDSSPSYGYTF.

This clonotype was recorded a few times. The chain links TRBV2 to TRBJ2-1; 7 positions match TRBD2. Germline V gene lookup returns CDR1 SNHLY and CDR2 FYNNEI. Losses at the gene ends were 7 bases for V and 6 bases for J; bases not matched to a gene: 12. The CDR3 spans 15 residues. The CDR3 region is CASKAGTNTFNEQFF. The CDR3 bases are TGTGCCAGCAAGGCCGGGACTAACACTTTCAATGAGCAGTTCTTC. Full variable domain (rest looked up from reference TRBV2 and TRBJ2-1): EPEVTQTPSHQVTQMGQEVILRCVPISNHLYFYWYRQILGQKVEFLVSFYNNEISEKSEIFDDQFSVERPDGSNFTLKIRSTKLEDSAMYFCASKAGTNTFNEQFFGPGTRLTVL.

In its sample, this clonotype was seen a few times. CDR3 coding DNA: TGTGCCAGCTCGGCTGAAGGCGGGGGAGAAGCTTTCTTT. As protein: CASSAEGGGEAFF. This chain links TRBV18 with TRBJ1-1, with D possibly matching TRBD1 (5 bases). Germline V CDR1 and CDR2: KGHSH, LQKENI. V lost 6 bases and J 8 bases, leaving 16 bases between the germline ends. The CDR3 is 13 residues long. Filled out from reference TRBV18 and TRBJ1-1, the complete variable domain reads NAGVMQNPRHLVRRRGQEARLRCSPMKGHSHVYWYRQLPEEGLKFMVYLQKENIIDESGMPKERFSAEFPKEGPSILRIQQVVRGDSAAYFCASSAEGGGEAFFGQGTRLTVV.

The chain is built from TRBV28 and TRBJ1-2, with D hard to call. V was trimmed by 2 bases and J by 9 bases, leaving 10 bases between them. Germline V gives CDR1 MDHEN, CDR2 SYDVKM. The CDR3 is 12 amino acids. CDR3 region: CASSLRVDSYTF. The CDR3 DNA reads TGTGCCAGCAGTTTAAGGGTGGATAGCTACACCTTC.

Only a few counts were recorded for this clonotype. The V and J genes are TRBV2 and TRBJ1-4; 7 nucleotides align to TRBD1. The J segment lost 5 bases and the V segment lost 1 base, leaving 1 base of the junction unmatched. The germline V gene has CDR1 SNHLY and CDR2 FYNNEI. This CDR3 has 14 amino acids. The CDR3 coding sequence is TGTGCCAGCAGTGAAGGCAGGGGGAATGAAAAACTGTTTTTT. It yields the protein CASSEGRGNEKLFF.

This rearrangement joins TRBV5-1 to TRBJ2-7, with TRBD1 identical over 9 bases. V dropped 2 bases and J dropped 3; count of bases not matched to a gene: 6. Germline loops: CDR1 SGHRS, CDR2 YFSETQ. The CDR3 loop spans 15 amino acids. The CDR3 sequence is CASSLQGTGYYEQYF. As DNA, the CDR3 is TGCGCCAGCAGCTTACAAGGGACAGGGTACTACGAGCAGTACTTC.

V usage is TRBV7-9 and J usage is TRBJ1-1; perhaps TRBD1 as D (5 bases). The V gene's germline CDR1 is SEHNR and CDR2 FQNEAQ (reference sequence). V gave up 7 bases and J gave up 5 bases, with 17 bases separating them. The CDR3 is 14 residues long. In nucleotides, the CDR3 is TGTGCCAGCACCCAAAAGCAGGGAAGGACTGAAGCTTTCTTT. Translated, it gives CASTQKQGRTEAFF. The variable domain in full, with the rest retrieved from reference TRBV7-9 and TRBJ1-1, is DTGVSQNPRHKITKRGQNVTFRCDPISEHNRLYWYRQTLGQGPEFLTYFQNEAQLEKSRLLSDRFSAERPKGSFSTLEIQRTEQGDSAMYLCASTQKQGRTEAFFGQGTRLTVV.

The rearrangement links TRBV7-2 to TRBJ2-5, with D hard to call. The CDR3 extends over 13 amino acids. The germline gives CDR1 SGHTA, CDR2 FQGNSA. Trimming shortened V by 2 bases and J by 7 bases, and 11 bases separated the two germline ends. CDR3 residues: CASSLLHEATQYF. CDR3 in DNA: TGTGCCAGCAGCTTACTGCACGAGGCGACCCAGTACTTC.

In the case of this clonotype: A read error may produce the germline difference seen at one junction end. The chain links TRBV5-1 to TRBJ2-4, with D uncertain. Near its end, the DNA agrees better with TRBJ2-5, so the J call may be wrong. The germline CDR1 and CDR2 sequences are SGHRS and YFSETQ. The CDR3 runs to 14 residues. The CDR3 nucleotides read TGCGCCAGCAACTTGGAAAGGCCAGGAGAGACCCAGTACTTC. Residues: CASNLERPGETQYF.

This clonotype was observed once. This rearrangement joins TRBV20-1 to TRBJ2-5, with D tentatively TRBD2 (5 bases). The CDR3 length is 16 residues. CDR1 and CDR2 from the germline V gene are DFQATT and SNEGSKA (reference sequence). Trimming cost V 4 bases and J 1 base, with 19 bases left between them. The CDR3 loop is CSATPDGNGVQETQYF. CDR3 DNA: TGCAGTGCTACCCCGGACGGAAACGGGGTCCAAGAGACCCAGTACTTC.

The chain recombines TRBV5-4 with TRBJ2-1; a weak D match, TRBD2 (6 bases). CDR3 length: 15 residues. V was trimmed by 6 bases and J by 0 bases, leaving 13 bases between them. Germline assignment: CDR1 SGHNT and CDR2 YYREEE (reference sequence). As DNA, the CDR3 is TGTGCCAGCACCTTCGGGGACTCCTCCTACAATGAGCAGTTCTTC. It codes for CASTFGDSSYNEQFF.

This clonotype was counted a few times. This CDR3 reads CASSQLADVTDTQYF. The CDR3 DNA is TGTGCCAGCAGCCAACTAGCGGACGTCACAGATACGCAGTATTTT. The J gene is TRBJ2-3, the V gene TRBV7-3; 8 bases align to TRBD2. The CDR3 covers 15 residues. The V gene's germline CDR1 is SGHTA and CDR2 FQGTGA. J was trimmed by 2 bases and V by 5 bases; bases with no gene match: 6.